This is a list of T cell receptor beta chains from one sample in a study of blood T cell repertoires in COVID-19. Only in-frame clones appear in the TCRdb table, and some are missing; sequencing was by immunoSEQ multiplex PCR. The table includes about 270,000 clones, approximately 90% detected once. The specimen was PBMCs or T cells enriched from blood (not recorded which). Source of these receptors: a man aged 35 to 55 who had been exposed to COVID-19. Both conserved end residues are part of each CDR3. Fields, in order: D gene, J gene, V gene, clone size, CDR3 DNA, CDR3 protein. D genes are given only for firm matches. Some rows mark clone size as missing; the rest say once, few, many or name a class of expanded clone.

d_call: NA
j_call: TRBJ2-3
v_call: TRBV20-1
clone_size: NA
cdr3_nt: TGCAGTTCCGGTGAAGATACGCAGTATTTT
cdr3_aa: CSSGEDTQYF

d_call: NA
j_call: TRBJ2-5
v_call: TRBV10-2
clone_size: NA
cdr3_nt: TGCGCCAGCGGGGCAGAAACTCAAGAGACCCAGTACTTC
cdr3_aa: CASGAETQETQYF

d_call: NA
j_call: TRBJ1-6
v_call: TRBV27
clone_size: many
cdr3_nt: TGTGCCAGCAGTTTAGGAAGCCCAGTAGCGTCACCCCTCCACTTT
cdr3_aa: CASSLGSPVASPLHF

d_call: NA
j_call: TRBJ2-1
v_call: TRBV6-5
clone_size: once
cdr3_nt: TGTGCCAGCAGTCCGGGCCCAGGGGCTAATGAGCAGTTCTTC
cdr3_aa: CASSPGPGANEQFF

d_call: TRBD2
j_call: TRBJ2-5
v_call: TRBV7-3
clone_size: NA
cdr3_nt: TGTGCCAGCAGCTTAGTGGGAGGGCCAATAGAGACCCAGTACTTC
cdr3_aa: CASSLVGGPIETQYF

d_call: TRBD2
j_call: TRBJ2-2
v_call: TRBV7-3
clone_size: NA
cdr3_nt: TGTGCCAGCACCGGAGGCGGGAGGTGGGGCACCGGGGAGCTGTTTTTT
cdr3_aa: CASTGGGRWGTGELFF

d_call: NA
j_call: TRBJ2-7
v_call: TRBV14
clone_size: NA
cdr3_nt: TGTGCCAGCAGCCAAGACGGGGGAGACGAGCAGTACTTC
cdr3_aa: CASSQDGGDEQYF

d_call: NA
j_call: TRBJ1-4
v_call: TRBV25-1
clone_size: NA
cdr3_nt: TGTGCCAGCAGTGAAGGCAGGGGAGCGTGGAAGGAAAAACTGTTTTTT
cdr3_aa: CASSEGRGAWKEKLFF

d_call: NA
j_call: TRBJ1-2
v_call: TRBV19
clone_size: NA
cdr3_nt: TGTGCCAGTAATAACATATGGTATGGCTACACCTTC
cdr3_aa: CASNNIWYGYTF

d_call: TRBD1
j_call: TRBJ1-6
v_call: TRBV19
clone_size: once
cdr3_nt: TGTGCCAGTTCCACCGGGGGGGACAGGGTTTTTTCACCCCTCCACTTT
cdr3_aa: CASSTGGDRVFSPLHF

d_call: TRBD1
j_call: TRBJ2-7
v_call: TRBV6-5
clone_size: NA
cdr3_nt: TGTGCCAGCAGTCCCCAACAGGGGCCTTACGAGCAGTACTTC
cdr3_aa: CASSPQQGPYEQYF

d_call: NA
j_call: TRBJ1-5
v_call: TRBV7-2
clone_size: NA
cdr3_nt: TGTGCCAGCAGCTTTACAAGCGAACAGCCCCAGCATTTT
cdr3_aa: CASSFTSEQPQHF

d_call: NA
j_call: TRBJ2-7
v_call: TRBV5-8
clone_size: NA
cdr3_nt: TGTGCCAGCAGGAGGGTAGAGCAGTACTTC
cdr3_aa: CASRRVEQYF

d_call: NA
j_call: TRBJ1-1
v_call: TRBV9
clone_size: once
cdr3_nt: TGTGCCAGCAGCGTAGACGGGGGTGGGGTGGACACTGAAGCTTTCTTT
cdr3_aa: CASSVDGGGVDTEAFF

d_call: TRBD2
j_call: TRBJ2-7
v_call: TRBV2
clone_size: NA
cdr3_nt: TGTGCCAGCAAGAGCGGGAGTAGTTACGAGCAGTACTTC
cdr3_aa: CASKSGSSYEQYF

d_call: TRBD1
j_call: TRBJ2-1
v_call: TRBV10-3
clone_size: NA
cdr3_nt: TGTGCCAGCACTCCGGGACAGCTTTCAAATGAGCAGTTCTTC
cdr3_aa: CASTPGQLSNEQFF

d_call: NA
j_call: TRBJ1-6
v_call: TRBV7-9
clone_size: once
cdr3_nt: TGTGCCAGCAGCTTAGAGCCCACCATCGGGTATAATTCACCCCTCCACTTT
cdr3_aa: CASSLEPTIGYNSPLHF

d_call: NA
j_call: TRBJ2-7
v_call: TRBV7-6
clone_size: NA
cdr3_nt: TGTGCCAGCAGCAAGACTGGGTACGAGCAGTACTTC
cdr3_aa: CASSKTGYEQYF

d_call: TRBD1
j_call: TRBJ1-2
v_call: TRBV3-1/TRBV3-2
clone_size: NA
cdr3_nt: TGTGCCAGCAGCCATGGGGACAGGGAATTTAACTATGGCTACACCTTC
cdr3_aa: CASSHGDREFNYGYTF

d_call: TRBD1
j_call: TRBJ2-6
v_call: TRBV19
clone_size: NA
cdr3_nt: TGTGCCAGTAGTGTGGACAGGACCTCTGGGGCCAACGTCCTGACTTTC
cdr3_aa: CASSVDRTSGANVLTF

d_call: NA
j_call: TRBJ1-5
v_call: TRBV28
clone_size: NA
cdr3_nt: TGTGCCAGCAGTCAAAATCAGCCCCAGCATTTT
cdr3_aa: CASSQNQPQHF

d_call: TRBD2
j_call: TRBJ2-1
v_call: TRBV28
clone_size: NA
cdr3_nt: TGTGCCAGCAGAAAAGCGGGAGTAGGGTCCTACAATGAGCAGTTCTTC
cdr3_aa: CASRKAGVGSYNEQFF

d_call: NA
j_call: TRBJ2-1
v_call: TRBV27
clone_size: NA
cdr3_nt: TGTGCCAGCAGGAGAGCGCGGAGCTCCTACAATGAGCAGTTCTTC
cdr3_aa: CASRRARSSYNEQFF

d_call: TRBD1
j_call: TRBJ2-7
v_call: TRBV13
clone_size: NA
cdr3_nt: TGTGCCAGCAGCCATCCGGGACAGGGGGCTTGGGAGCAGTACTTC
cdr3_aa: CASSHPGQGAWEQYF

d_call: NA
j_call: TRBJ2-7
v_call: TRBV12-5
clone_size: NA
cdr3_nt: TGTGCTAGTGGTTTAAGTTTCAGCGTCGGCGACGAGCAGTACTTC
cdr3_aa: CASGLSFSVGDEQYF

d_call: TRBD2
j_call: TRBJ2-2
v_call: TRBV4-1
clone_size: NA
cdr3_nt: TGCGCCAGCAGTCCTAGCGGGAACACCGGGGAGCTGTTTTTT
cdr3_aa: CASSPSGNTGELFF

d_call: TRBD1
j_call: TRBJ2-7
v_call: TRBV30
clone_size: NA
cdr3_nt: TGTGCCTGGAGTTTCTGGACAGGCTCCTACGAGCAGTACTTC
cdr3_aa: CAWSFWTGSYEQYF